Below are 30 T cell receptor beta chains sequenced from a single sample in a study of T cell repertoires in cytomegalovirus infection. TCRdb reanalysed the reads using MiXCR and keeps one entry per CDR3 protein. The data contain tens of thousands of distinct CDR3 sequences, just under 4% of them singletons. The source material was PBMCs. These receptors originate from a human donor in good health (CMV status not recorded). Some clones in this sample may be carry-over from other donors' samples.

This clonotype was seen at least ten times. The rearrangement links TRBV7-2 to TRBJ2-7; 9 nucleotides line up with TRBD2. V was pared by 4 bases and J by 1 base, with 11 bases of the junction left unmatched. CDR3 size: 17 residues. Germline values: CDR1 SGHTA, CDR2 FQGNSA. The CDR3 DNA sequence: TGTGCCAGCAGCTCATTAGTCGGACTAGCGAAATCCTACGAGCAGTACTTC. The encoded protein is CASSSLVGLAKSYEQYF.

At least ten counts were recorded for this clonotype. Here the CDR3 reads CASSSQSPRDTQYF. The DNA of the CDR3 is TGTGCCAGCAGCTCTCAATCCCCTCGAGATACGCAGTATTTT. The chain recombines TRBV7-2 with TRBJ2-3, with D unclear. V was shortened by 4 bases and J by 5 bases, with 13 bases between the two germline ends. Germline V gene lookup returns CDR1 SGHTA and CDR2 FQGNSA. The CDR3 sequence is 14 residues long.

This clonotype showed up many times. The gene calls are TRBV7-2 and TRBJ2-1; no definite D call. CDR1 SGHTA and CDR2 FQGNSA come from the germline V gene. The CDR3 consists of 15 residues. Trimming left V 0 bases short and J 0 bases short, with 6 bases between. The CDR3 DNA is TGTGCCAGCAGCTTAGCGTACAACTCCTACAATGAGCAGTTCTTC. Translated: CASSLAYNSYNEQFF.

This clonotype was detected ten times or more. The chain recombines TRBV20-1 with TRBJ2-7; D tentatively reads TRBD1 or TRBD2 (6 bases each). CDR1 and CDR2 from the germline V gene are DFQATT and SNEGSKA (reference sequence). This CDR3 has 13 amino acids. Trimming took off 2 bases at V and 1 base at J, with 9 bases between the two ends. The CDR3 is CSARRGASYEQYF. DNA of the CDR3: TGCAGTGCTAGAAGGGGGGCATCCTACGAGCAGTACTTC.

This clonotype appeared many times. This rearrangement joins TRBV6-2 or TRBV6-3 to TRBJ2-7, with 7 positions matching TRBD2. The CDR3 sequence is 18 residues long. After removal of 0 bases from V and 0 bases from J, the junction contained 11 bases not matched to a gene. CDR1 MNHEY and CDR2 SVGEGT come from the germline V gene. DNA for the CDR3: TGTGCCAGCAGTTACTCCAACCCCCTAGCGGCTAGCTCCTACGAGCAGTACTTC. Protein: CASSYSNPLAASSYEQYF.

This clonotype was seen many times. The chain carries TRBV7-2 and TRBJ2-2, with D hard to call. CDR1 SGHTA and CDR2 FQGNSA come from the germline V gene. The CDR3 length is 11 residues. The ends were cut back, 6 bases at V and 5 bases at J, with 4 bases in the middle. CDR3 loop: CASSRTGELFF. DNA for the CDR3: TGTGCCAGCAGTCGAACCGGGGAGCTGTTTTTT.

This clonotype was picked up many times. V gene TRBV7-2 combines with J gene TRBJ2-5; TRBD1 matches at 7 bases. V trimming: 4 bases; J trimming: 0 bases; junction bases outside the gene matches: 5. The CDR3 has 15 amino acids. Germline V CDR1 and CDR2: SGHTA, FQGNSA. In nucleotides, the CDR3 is TGTGCCAGCAGCTCCCCCGGGACAGACCAAGAGACCCAGTACTTC. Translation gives CASSSPGTDQETQYF.

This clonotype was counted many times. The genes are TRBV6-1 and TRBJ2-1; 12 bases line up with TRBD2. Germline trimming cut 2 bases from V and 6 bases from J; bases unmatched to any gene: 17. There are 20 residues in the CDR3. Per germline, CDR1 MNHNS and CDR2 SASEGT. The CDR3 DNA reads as TGTGCCAGCAGTGAAAACCCCCTAGCGGGAGGGCCCTCGCTTTTCAATGAGCAGTTCTTC. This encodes CASSENPLAGGPSLFNEQFF.

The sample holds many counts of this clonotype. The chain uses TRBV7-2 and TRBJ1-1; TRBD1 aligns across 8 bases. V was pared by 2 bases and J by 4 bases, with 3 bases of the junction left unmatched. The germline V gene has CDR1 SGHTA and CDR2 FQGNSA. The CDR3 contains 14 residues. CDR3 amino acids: CASSLRQGTTEAFF. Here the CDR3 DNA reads TGTGCCAGCAGCTTACGACAGGGGACCACTGAAGCTTTCTTT.

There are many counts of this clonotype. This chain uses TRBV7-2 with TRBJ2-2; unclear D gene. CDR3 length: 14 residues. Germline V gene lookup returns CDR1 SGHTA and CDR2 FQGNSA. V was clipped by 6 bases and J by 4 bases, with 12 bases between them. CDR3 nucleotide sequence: TGTGCCAGCAGTCCACTAACGCCCACCGGGGAGCTGTTTTTT. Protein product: CASSPLTPTGELFF.

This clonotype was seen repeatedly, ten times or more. The CDR3 DNA reads as TGCGCCAGCAGCTTAGGGGGACAAGAGACCCAGTACTTC. Translated: CASSLGGQETQYF. This rearrangement joins TRBV5-1 to TRBJ2-5; a weak D match, TRBD1 (6 bases). This CDR3 is 13 amino acids long. Germline assignment: CDR1 SGHRS and CDR2 YFSETQ. V lost 2 bases and J lost 2, with 7 bases in between. The full variable domain, with the rest looked up from reference TRBV5-1 and TRBJ2-5, is KAGVTQTPRYLIKTRGQQVTLSCSPISGHRSVSWYQQTPGQGLQFLFEYFSETQRNKGNFPGRFSGRQFSNSRSEMNVSTLELGDSALYLCASSLGGQETQYFGPGTRLLVL.

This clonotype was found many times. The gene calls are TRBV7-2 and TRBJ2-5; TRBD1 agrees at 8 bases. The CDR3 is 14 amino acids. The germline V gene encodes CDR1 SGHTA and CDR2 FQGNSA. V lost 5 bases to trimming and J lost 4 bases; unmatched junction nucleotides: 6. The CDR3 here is CASSLAGGSETQYF. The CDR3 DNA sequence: TGTGCCAGCAGCCTTGCAGGGGGCTCAGAGACCCAGTACTTC.

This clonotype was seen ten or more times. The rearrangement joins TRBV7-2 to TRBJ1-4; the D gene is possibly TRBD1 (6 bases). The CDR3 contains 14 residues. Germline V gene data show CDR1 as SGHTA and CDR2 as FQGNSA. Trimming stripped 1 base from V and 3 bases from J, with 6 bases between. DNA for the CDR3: TGTGCCAGCAGCTTAGACAGGGCTAATGAAAAACTGTTTTTT. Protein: CASSLDRANEKLFF.

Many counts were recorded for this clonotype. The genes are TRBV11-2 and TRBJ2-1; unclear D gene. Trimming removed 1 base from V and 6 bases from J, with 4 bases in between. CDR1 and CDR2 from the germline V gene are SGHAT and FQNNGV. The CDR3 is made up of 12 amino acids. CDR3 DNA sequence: TGTGCCAGCAGCTTAGTGGCCAATGAGCAGTTCTTC. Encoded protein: CASSLVANEQFF.

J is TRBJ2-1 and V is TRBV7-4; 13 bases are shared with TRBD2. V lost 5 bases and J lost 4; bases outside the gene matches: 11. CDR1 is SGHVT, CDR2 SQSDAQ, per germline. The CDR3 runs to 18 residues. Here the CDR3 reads CASSKTSGGAQEYNEQFF. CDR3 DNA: TGTGCCAGCAGCAAAACTAGCGGGGGGGCCCAGGAGTACAATGAGCAGTTCTTC.

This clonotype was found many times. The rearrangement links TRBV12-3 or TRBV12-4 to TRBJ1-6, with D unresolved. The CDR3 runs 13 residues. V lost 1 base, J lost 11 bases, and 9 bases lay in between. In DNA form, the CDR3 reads TGTGCCAGCAGTTTAGACAGCCGGGCACCCCTCCACTTT. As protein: CASSLDSRAPLHF.

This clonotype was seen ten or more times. The CDR3 is CASSDGVGYGYTF. CDR3 nucleotide sequence: TGTGCCAGCAGTGACGGGGTTGGCTATGGCTACACCTTC. This chain joins TRBV7-2 and TRBJ1-2; D not certain. This CDR3 has 13 residues. Germline CDR1 reads SGHTA; CDR2 reads FQGNSA. V lost 6 bases to trimming and J lost 4 bases, with 12 bases between them.

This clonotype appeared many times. In DNA, the CDR3 is TGTGCCAGCAGCCAAGGGTTGAATGAGCAGTTCTTC. Translating gives CASSQGLNEQFF. The rearrangement joins TRBV14 to TRBJ2-1; no clear D. The germline gives CDR1 SGHDN, CDR2 FVKESK. The CDR3 consists of 12 residues. V gave up 1 base and J gave up 7 bases, with 5 bases separating them.

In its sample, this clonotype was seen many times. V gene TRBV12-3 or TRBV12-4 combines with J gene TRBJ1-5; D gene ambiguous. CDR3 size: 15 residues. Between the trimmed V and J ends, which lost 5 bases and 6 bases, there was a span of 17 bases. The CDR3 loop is CASSPIPGAGQPQHF. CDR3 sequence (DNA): TGTGCCAGCAGTCCAATCCCTGGTGCAGGTCAGCCCCAGCATTTT.

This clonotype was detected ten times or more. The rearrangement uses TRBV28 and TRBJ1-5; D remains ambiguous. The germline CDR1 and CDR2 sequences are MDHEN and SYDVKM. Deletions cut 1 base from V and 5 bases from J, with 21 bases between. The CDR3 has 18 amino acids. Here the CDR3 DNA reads TGTGCCAGCAGTTTATCGTCTGGGATAGGGTCGGGAGATCAGCCCCAGCATTTT. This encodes CASSLSSGIGSGDQPQHF.

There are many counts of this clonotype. The CDR3 nucleotides are TGTGCCAGCAGCCTCACCCCCCGCGGGAGTCTCGCAGATACGCAGTATTTT. Its protein is CASSLTPRGSLADTQYF. This chain connects TRBV7-2 to TRBJ2-3, with 7 bases lining up with TRBD2. V dropped 5 bases and J dropped 4; count of bases not matched to a gene: 15. The germline gives CDR1 SGHTA, CDR2 FQGNSA. This CDR3 spans 17 amino acids.

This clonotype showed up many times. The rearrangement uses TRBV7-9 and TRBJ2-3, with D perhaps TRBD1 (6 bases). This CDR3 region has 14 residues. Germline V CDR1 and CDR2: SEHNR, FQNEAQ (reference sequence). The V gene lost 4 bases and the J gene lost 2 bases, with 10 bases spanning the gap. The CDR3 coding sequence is TGTGCCAGCAGCTCCCGACAGGACACAGATACGCAGTATTTT. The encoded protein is CASSSRQDTDTQYF.

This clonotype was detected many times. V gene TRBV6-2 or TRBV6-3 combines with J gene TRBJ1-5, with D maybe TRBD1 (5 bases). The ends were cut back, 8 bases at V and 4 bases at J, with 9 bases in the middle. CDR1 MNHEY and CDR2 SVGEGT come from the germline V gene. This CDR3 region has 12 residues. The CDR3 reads CASGTSNQPQHF. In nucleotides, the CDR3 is TGTGCCAGCGGGACTTCAAATCAGCCCCAGCATTTT.

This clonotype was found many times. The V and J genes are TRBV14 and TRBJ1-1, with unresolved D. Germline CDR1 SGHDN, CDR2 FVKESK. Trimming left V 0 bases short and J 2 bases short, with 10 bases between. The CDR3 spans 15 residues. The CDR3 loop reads CASSQDFSSNTEAFF. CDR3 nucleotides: TGTGCCAGCAGCCAAGACTTTTCAAGTAACACTGAAGCTTTCTTT.

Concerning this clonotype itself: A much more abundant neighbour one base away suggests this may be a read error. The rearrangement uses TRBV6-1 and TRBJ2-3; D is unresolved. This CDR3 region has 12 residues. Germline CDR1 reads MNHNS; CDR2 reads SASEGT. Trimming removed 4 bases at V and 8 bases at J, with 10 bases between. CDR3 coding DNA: TGTGCCAGCAGTGGGGGTTCAGTTACGCAGTATTTT. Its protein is CASSGGSVTQYF.

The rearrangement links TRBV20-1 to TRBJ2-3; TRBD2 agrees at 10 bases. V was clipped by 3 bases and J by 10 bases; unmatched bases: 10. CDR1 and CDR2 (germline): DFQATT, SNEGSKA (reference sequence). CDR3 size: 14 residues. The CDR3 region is CSASFGLAGDAQYF. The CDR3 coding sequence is TGCAGTGCTAGCTTCGGGCTAGCGGGAGACGCGCAGTATTTT.

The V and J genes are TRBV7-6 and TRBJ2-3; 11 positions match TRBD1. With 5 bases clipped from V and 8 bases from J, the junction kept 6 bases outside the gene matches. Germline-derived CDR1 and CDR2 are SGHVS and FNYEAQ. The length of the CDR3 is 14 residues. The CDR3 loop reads CASSPGTGGGTQYF. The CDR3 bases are TGTGCCAGCAGCCCCGGGACAGGGGGAGGTACGCAGTATTTT.

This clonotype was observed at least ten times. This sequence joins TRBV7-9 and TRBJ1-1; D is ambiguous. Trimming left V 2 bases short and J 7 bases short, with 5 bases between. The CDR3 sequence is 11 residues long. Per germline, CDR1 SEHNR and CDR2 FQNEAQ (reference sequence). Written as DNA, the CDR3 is TGTGCCAGCAGCTTATTGGGTGAAGCTTTCTTT. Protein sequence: CASSLLGEAFF.

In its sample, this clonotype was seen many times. The CDR3 region is CSGPSGQGLSGELFF. Here the CDR3 DNA reads TGCAGTGGCCCTTCGGGACAGGGGTTATCCGGGGAGCTGTTTTTT. The chain combines TRBV20-1 with TRBJ2-2; 10 nucleotides match TRBD1. The ends lost 7 bases at V and 6 bases at J; junction bases unmatched: 11. CDR3 length: 15 amino acids. Germline values: CDR1 DFQATT, CDR2 SNEGSKA (reference sequence).

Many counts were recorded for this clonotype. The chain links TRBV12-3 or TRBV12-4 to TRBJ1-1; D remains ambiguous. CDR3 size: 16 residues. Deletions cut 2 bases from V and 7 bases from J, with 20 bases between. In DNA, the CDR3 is TGTGCCAGCAGTTTAACGGCGGACGGGCTTAGGTTTGAAGCTTTCTTT. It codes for CASSLTADGLRFEAFF.